These T cell receptor beta chains were read from a single sample in a study of cytomegalovirus exposure and HLA in healthy donors. The repertoire was sequenced with immunoSEQ multiplex PCR; TCRdb's copy has only in-frame clones and lacks some. In the table there are tens of thousands of clones, 80% of which are singletons. The sample consisted of PBMCs. All receptors derive from a male donor in good health and CMV-seronegative. Each CDR3 is given with its conserved first and last residue. D genes are given only for firm matches. A clone size is listed for some rows: how often the clone was seen (once, few, many), or a class if it is expanded.

clone size: .; J gene: TRBJ2-5; V gene: TRBV6-5; D gene: .; CDR3 DNA: TGTGCCAGCAGTTACGCAGGGCTAGAGACCCAGTACTTC; CDR3 protein: CASSYAGLETQYF
clone size: once; J gene: TRBJ2-1; V gene: TRBV5-1; D gene: TRBD2; CDR3 DNA: TGCGCCAGCAGCTTGGCGGCTAGCGGGGGGGGGTGGGATGAGCAGTTCTTC; CDR3 protein: CASSLAASGGGWDEQFF
clone size: .; J gene: TRBJ1-4; V gene: TRBV14; D gene: .; CDR3 DNA: TGTGCCAGCAGCCCCCGAACAGATGAAAAACTGTTTTTT; CDR3 protein: CASSPRTDEKLFF
clone size: .; J gene: TRBJ1-2; V gene: TRBV30; D gene: .; CDR3 DNA: TGTGCCTCCTATGCTATGGGGGCGGGCTACACCTTC; CDR3 protein: CASYAMGAGYTF
clone size: .; J gene: TRBJ1-1; V gene: TRBV15; D gene: TRBD1; CDR3 DNA: TGTGCCACCAGCAGGACAACAGGGGGTACTGAAGCTTTCTTT; CDR3 protein: CATSRTTGGTEAFF
clone size: .; J gene: TRBJ2-7; V gene: TRBV30; D gene: TRBD1; CDR3 DNA: TGTGCCTGGGGATGGGACAGTAGCTCCTACGAGCAGTACTTC; CDR3 protein: CAWGWDSSSYEQYF
clone size: few; J gene: TRBJ2-1; V gene: TRBV5-1; D gene: .; CDR3 DNA: TGCGCCAGCAGCTTGGGGCAGACTCACAATGAGCAGTTCTTC; CDR3 protein: CASSLGQTHNEQFF
clone size: .; J gene: TRBJ1-6; V gene: TRBV5-6; D gene: .; CDR3 DNA: TGTGCCAGCAGCTTGTTCTCTTATAATTCACCCCTCCACTTT; CDR3 protein: CASSLFSYNSPLHF
clone size: .; J gene: TRBJ1-2; V gene: TRBV18; D gene: TRBD1; CDR3 DNA: TGTGCCAGCTCACCAAGGGGACAGAGTTCACCAAACTATGGCTACACCTTC; CDR3 protein: CASSPRGQSSPNYGYTF
clone size: .; J gene: TRBJ2-4; V gene: TRBV7-2; D gene: .; CDR3 DNA: TGTGCCAGCAGCTTAGGCAGGGGCCTTGAGATTCAGTACTTC; CDR3 protein: CASSLGRGLEIQYF
clone size: .; J gene: TRBJ2-7; V gene: TRBV28; D gene: .; CDR3 DNA: TGTGCCAGCAGTATTTATCGGACTCCACACGAGCAGTACTTC; CDR3 protein: CASSIYRTPHEQYF
clone size: .; J gene: TRBJ1-6; V gene: TRBV4-2; D gene: .; CDR3 DNA: TGTGCCAGCAGCCAAGACAGCTCCTATAATTCACCCCTCCACTTT; CDR3 protein: CASSQDSSYNSPLHF
clone size: .; J gene: TRBJ1-2; V gene: TRBV2; D gene: .; CDR3 DNA: TGTGCCAGCGACGTTCTAGGACAGCTTAACTATGGCTACACCTTC; CDR3 protein: CASDVLGQLNYGYTF
clone size: medium-sized; J gene: TRBJ2-1; V gene: TRBV5-4; D gene: .; CDR3 DNA: TGTGCCAGCAGCTTGTATGGGAGAGTGGGCTACAATGAGCAGTTCTTC; CDR3 protein: CASSLYGRVGYNEQFF
clone size: .; J gene: TRBJ1-1; V gene: TRBV28; D gene: .; CDR3 DNA: TGTGCCAGCACCCTCATGGGGACGGGGAGGATGAACACTGAAGCTTTCTTT; CDR3 protein: CASTLMGTGRMNTEAFF
clone size: .; J gene: TRBJ2-1; V gene: TRBV9; D gene: .; CDR3 DNA: TGTGCCAGCAGCGTTGGTAGCGGTGAGCAGTTCTTC; CDR3 protein: CASSVGSGEQFF
clone size: .; J gene: TRBJ2-5; V gene: TRBV6-5; D gene: .; CDR3 DNA: TGTGCCAGCAGGACCCCAGGGTTAGAGACCCAGTACTTC; CDR3 protein: CASRTPGLETQYF
clone size: .; J gene: TRBJ2-7; V gene: TRBV30; D gene: .; CDR3 DNA: TGTGCCTGGTCGAGGGGGACCTACGAGCAGTACTTC; CDR3 protein: CAWSRGTYEQYF
clone size: .; J gene: TRBJ1-6; V gene: TRBV7-8; D gene: .; CDR3 DNA: TGTGCCAGCAGCTCAAACGGGTTCGGTGAGACACCCCTCCACTTT; CDR3 protein: CASSSNGFGETPLHF
clone size: .; J gene: TRBJ1-6; V gene: TRBV6-4; D gene: TRBD1; CDR3 DNA: TGTGCCAGCAGTGAATCATCAGGGGGCGATTCACCCCTCCACTTT; CDR3 protein: CASSESSGGDSPLHF
clone size: .; J gene: TRBJ1-4; V gene: TRBV18; D gene: .; CDR3 DNA: TGTGCCAGCTCACCAGTCAGGAATGAAAAACTGTTTTTT; CDR3 protein: CASSPVRNEKLFF
clone size: .; J gene: TRBJ2-7; V gene: TRBV29-1; D gene: .; CDR3 DNA: TGCAGCGTTGAATTGGGGGGCAGGGGGGAATGGTCCTACGAGCAGTACTTC; CDR3 protein: CSVELGGRGEWSYEQYF
clone size: .; J gene: TRBJ1-2; V gene: TRBV4-3; D gene: TRBD1; CDR3 DNA: TGCGCCAGCAGCCAAGACGTACTAAATACAGGGGGCAGTGGCTACACCTTC; CDR3 protein: CASSQDVLNTGGSGYTF
clone size: .; J gene: TRBJ2-3; V gene: TRBV29-1; D gene: .; CDR3 DNA: TGCAGCCTCGAGTGGGAGGGCACAGATACGCAGTATTTT; CDR3 protein: CSLEWEGTDTQYF
clone size: .; J gene: TRBJ1-5; V gene: TRBV19; D gene: TRBD1; CDR3 DNA: TGTGCCAGTAGTACAGACAGGGTCCAGCCCCAGCATTTT; CDR3 protein: CASSTDRVQPQHF
clone size: few; J gene: TRBJ2-3; V gene: TRBV5-5; D gene: .; CDR3 DNA: TGTGCCAGCAGCTTGGCCGGGGGCACAGATACGCAGTATTTT; CDR3 protein: CASSLAGGTDTQYF
clone size: .; J gene: TRBJ1-5; V gene: TRBV5-6; D gene: .; CDR3 DNA: TGTGCCAGCAGTACAGGGCCGTATAGCAATCAGCCCCAGCATTTT; CDR3 protein: CASSTGPYSNQPQHF
clone size: .; J gene: TRBJ1-2; V gene: TRBV5-1; D gene: TRBD1; CDR3 DNA: TGCGCCAGCAGCTTGATTTTCGGACAGGGCCTTGGGGACTATGGCTACACCTTC; CDR3 protein: CASSLIFGQGLGDYGYTF
clone size: .; J gene: TRBJ2-1; V gene: TRBV15; D gene: TRBD2; CDR3 DNA: TGTGCCACCAGCAGAGACCTAGCGGGAGCCTACAATGAGCAGTTCTTC; CDR3 protein: CATSRDLAGAYNEQFF
clone size: .; J gene: TRBJ1-6; V gene: TRBV18; D gene: .; CDR3 DNA: TGTGCCAGCTCACCACCAACAGGAGGGAATTCACCCCTCCACTTT; CDR3 protein: CASSPPTGGNSPLHF
clone size: .; J gene: TRBJ1-4; V gene: TRBV7-2; D gene: TRBD1; CDR3 DNA: TGTGCCAGCAGCGAGAAAACCGGGACAGGGGAGATAACTAATGAAAAACTGTTTTTT; CDR3 protein: CASSEKTGTGEITNEKLFF
clone size: few; J gene: TRBJ2-7; V gene: TRBV11-1; D gene: .; CDR3 DNA: TGTGCCAGCAGCTTCCAAACAGGGAGCCGCTACGAGCAGTACTTC; CDR3 protein: CASSFQTGSRYEQYF
clone size: .; J gene: TRBJ2-7; V gene: TRBV5-1; D gene: TRBD1; CDR3 DNA: TGCGCCAGCAGCTTGGGGGGACAGGGCTATTACGAGCAGTACTTC; CDR3 protein: CASSLGGQGYYEQYF
clone size: .; J gene: TRBJ1-5; V gene: TRBV6-4; D gene: TRBD1; CDR3 DNA: TGTGCCAGCAGTGACTCGGGAGACAGGGCTCAGCCCCAGCATTTT; CDR3 protein: CASSDSGDRAQPQHF
clone size: few; J gene: TRBJ1-6; V gene: TRBV7-2; D gene: TRBD1; CDR3 DNA: TGTGCCAGCAGCTCGGACAGGGCGAATTCACCCCTCCACTTT; CDR3 protein: CASSSDRANSPLHF
clone size: once; J gene: TRBJ1-2; V gene: TRBV30; D gene: TRBD1; CDR3 DNA: TGTGCCTGGAGTGTACAAGGGGGCTCCTATGGCTACACCTTC; CDR3 protein: CAWSVQGGSYGYTF
clone size: .; J gene: TRBJ2-7; V gene: TRBV13; D gene: TRBD2; CDR3 DNA: TGTGCCAGCAGCTTGGGGGGGGGCGAGCAGTACTTC; CDR3 protein: CASSLGGGEQYF
clone size: once; J gene: TRBJ1-4; V gene: TRBV29-1; D gene: .; CDR3 DNA: TGCAGCGCTTCGGGAGCGACTAATGAAAAACTGTTTTTT; CDR3 protein: CSASGATNEKLFF
clone size: .; J gene: TRBJ1-1; V gene: TRBV28; D gene: .; CDR3 DNA: TGTGCCAGCAGCCCACCGGGGGTGAAGGATACTGAAGCTTTCTTT; CDR3 protein: CASSPPGVKDTEAFF
clone size: .; J gene: TRBJ1-4; V gene: TRBV19; D gene: .; CDR3 DNA: TGTGCCAGTAGTATTTCTACAGGGTCCTCAGAAAAACTGTTTTTT; CDR3 protein: CASSISTGSSEKLFF
clone size: .; J gene: TRBJ1-3; V gene: TRBV13; D gene: .; CDR3 DNA: TGTGCCAGCAGAAGCCGGGACTTCCGCTCTGGAAACACCATATATTTT; CDR3 protein: CASRSRDFRSGNTIYF
clone size: .; J gene: TRBJ1-5; V gene: TRBV2; D gene: TRBD1; CDR3 DNA: TGTGCCAGCGGGGGAGAAGACAGGGGGCGAACGAATCAGCCCCAGCATTTT; CDR3 protein: CASGGEDRGRTNQPQHF
clone size: .; J gene: TRBJ1-5; V gene: TRBV6-1; D gene: .; CDR3 DNA: TGTGCCAGCAGTGAAGCTAACAGCCCGAATCAGCCCCAGCATTTT; CDR3 protein: CASSEANSPNQPQHF
clone size: .; J gene: TRBJ2-1; V gene: TRBV15; D gene: TRBD2; CDR3 DNA: TGTGCCACCAGCAGGGTTTTGGCGGGAGCCTCCTACAATGAGCAGTTCTTC; CDR3 protein: CATSRVLAGASYNEQFF
clone size: .; J gene: TRBJ1-3; V gene: TRBV18; D gene: .; CDR3 DNA: TGTGCCAGCTCACCTGCTAGGACAGCCAACACCATATATTTT; CDR3 protein: CASSPARTANTIYF
clone size: .; J gene: TRBJ2-7; V gene: TRBV7-6; D gene: .; CDR3 DNA: TGTGCCAGCAGCCGCGGGACGGATACCTACGAGCAGTACTTC; CDR3 protein: CASSRGTDTYEQYF
clone size: .; J gene: TRBJ2-1; V gene: TRBV5-1; D gene: .; CDR3 DNA: TGCGCCAGCAGCCTGGGACTGGCAAGTAATGAGCAGTTCTTC; CDR3 protein: CASSLGLASNEQFF
clone size: .; J gene: TRBJ1-3; V gene: TRBV6-1; D gene: .; CDR3 DNA: TGTGCCAGCAGTGACGAGACAGCGCTCTCTGGAAACACCATATATTTT; CDR3 protein: CASSDETALSGNTIYF